This entry concerns a single T cell receptor beta chain. The junction had 12 bases not matched to a gene; V was cut back by 10 bases and J by 4 bases. Germline assignment: CDR1 SGHRS and CDR2 YFSETQ. This CDR3 is built from 15 residues. Libraries were prepared by immunoSEQ multiplex PCR; TCRdb keeps only in-frame clonotypes and omits some of them. Counted here are some 49,000 clones, approximately 94% occurring once; the ten biggest clones make up under 0.95%. This record belongs to a study of control samples from healthy donors and cancer patients. The rearrangement joins TRBV5-1 to TRBJ2-1; TRBD1 matches at 9 bases. Source material: PBMCs. The clonotype originates from a man aged 25 to 40 with colorectal cancer. As DNA, the CDR3 is TGCGCCTGCTCTATCACCGGACAGGGGTACAATGAGCAGTTCTTC. The encoded protein is CACSITGQGYNEQFF.